These 3 T cell receptor beta chains share one sample of origin, sequenced in a study of shared clonotypes between healthy human individuals (TCRdb year 2020). The library was prepared using the immunoSEQ multiplex PCR assay. TCRdb's version of the immuneACCESS table is confined to in-frame rearrangements and falls short of the full clone set. An unresolved V gene accounts for under half of the shortfall where checked; the remainder is of unknown origin. The sample table lists roughly 1,100,000 clones, approximately 70% of them with a count of one. The biggest ten clones account for over 1.3% of the sample. Sample: memory CD4+ T cells sorted from blood. In light of the paper, this sample's cell subset or site label describes: CD45RA-negative fraction. The receptors here all came from a man in his late teens or twenties in good health.

Notes on this clone: This specimen includes other DNA sequences encoding the same CDR3. The gene calls are TRBV5-1 and TRBJ1-1, with D maybe TRBD1 (5 bases). Germline V lookup: CDR1 SGHRS, CDR2 YFSETQ. The V gene lost 0 bases and the J gene lost 1 base, with 10 bases spanning the gap. The CDR3 is made up of 15 amino acids. The CDR3 is CASSLGTGTNTEAFF. DNA of the CDR3: TGCGCCAGCAGCTTGGGGACCGGGACGAACACTGAAGCTTTCTTT.

The chain has TRBV10-3 and TRBJ2-4; D is ambiguous. V was pared by 11 bases and J by 0 bases, with 14 bases between. Germline V gene lookup returns CDR1 ENHRY and CDR2 SYGVKD. The CDR3 has 14 residues. The CDR3 region is CAPTLPEAKNIQYF. The CDR3 region has the DNA TGTGCCCCAACTTTACCTGAAGCCAAAAACATTCAGTACTTC.

This chain uses TRBV12-5 with TRBJ2-7, with no clear D. V gave up 2 bases and J gave up 0 bases, with 5 bases separating them. Germline CDR1 reads LGHNT; CDR2 reads FRNRAP. The CDR3 has 13 residues. CDR3 sequence: CASGLSLSYEQYF. CDR3 coding DNA: TGTGCTAGTGGTTTGTCCCTCTCCTACGAGCAGTACTTC.